This T cell receptor beta chain was sequenced for a study of blood T cell repertoires in COVID-19. Study-level background: Some COVID-19 samples were acute and others convalescent; all came from the United States, Italy and Spain. Sample material is recorded as cDNA or gDNA derived from T cells, B-cell-depleted T cells, or PBMCs.

Original processing notes: Estimates of nucleated cell counts were drawn from the amplification of reference gene primers. Assay used: immunoSEQ multiplex PCR; TCRdb lists only in-frame clones, some missing. From that table come the V and J calls and clone size; the DNA was used to work out D and trimming. The sample records fewer than 350,000 clones, 70% to 90% being singletons. Germline V gene data show CDR1 as MNHEY and CDR2 as SMNVEV (reference sequence). The CDR3 is 15 amino acids. Unmatched junction bases numbered 6, after V lost 1 base and J lost 6 bases. J is TRBJ1-2 and V is TRBV27; 9 positions agree with TRBD1. This clonotype was obtained from a woman aged 25 to 45 with COVID-19, enrolled during active disease. Sequenced sample: peripheral blood. CDR3 loop: CASSLWYRGLDGYTF. In DNA, the CDR3 is TGTGCCAGCAGTTTATGGTACAGGGGGCTGGATGGCTACACCTTC.